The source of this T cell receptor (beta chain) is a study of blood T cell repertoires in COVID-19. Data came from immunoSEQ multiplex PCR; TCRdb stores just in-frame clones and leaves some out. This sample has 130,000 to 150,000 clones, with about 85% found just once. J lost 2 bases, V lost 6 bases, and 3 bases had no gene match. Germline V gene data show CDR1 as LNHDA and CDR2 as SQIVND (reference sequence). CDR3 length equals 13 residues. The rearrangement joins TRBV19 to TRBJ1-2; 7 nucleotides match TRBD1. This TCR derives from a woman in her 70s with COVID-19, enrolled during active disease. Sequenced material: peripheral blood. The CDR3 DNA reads TGTGCCAGTAGATCGGGACAGAACTATGGCTACACCTTC. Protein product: CASRSGQNYGYTF.